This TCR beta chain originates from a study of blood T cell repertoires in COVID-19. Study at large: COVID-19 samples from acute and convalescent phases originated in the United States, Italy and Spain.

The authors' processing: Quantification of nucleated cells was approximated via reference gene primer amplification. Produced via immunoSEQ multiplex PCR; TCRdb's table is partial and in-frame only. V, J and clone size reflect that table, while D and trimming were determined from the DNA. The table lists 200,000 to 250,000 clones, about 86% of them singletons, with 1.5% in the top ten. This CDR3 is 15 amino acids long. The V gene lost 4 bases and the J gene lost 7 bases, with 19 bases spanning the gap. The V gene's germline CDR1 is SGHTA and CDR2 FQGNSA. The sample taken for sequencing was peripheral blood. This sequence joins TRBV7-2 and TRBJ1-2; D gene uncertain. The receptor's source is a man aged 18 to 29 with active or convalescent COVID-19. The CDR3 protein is CASSSQSGGLGGYTF. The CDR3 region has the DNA TGTGCCAGCAGCTCCCAAAGCGGAGGGTTGGGTGGCTACACCTTC.